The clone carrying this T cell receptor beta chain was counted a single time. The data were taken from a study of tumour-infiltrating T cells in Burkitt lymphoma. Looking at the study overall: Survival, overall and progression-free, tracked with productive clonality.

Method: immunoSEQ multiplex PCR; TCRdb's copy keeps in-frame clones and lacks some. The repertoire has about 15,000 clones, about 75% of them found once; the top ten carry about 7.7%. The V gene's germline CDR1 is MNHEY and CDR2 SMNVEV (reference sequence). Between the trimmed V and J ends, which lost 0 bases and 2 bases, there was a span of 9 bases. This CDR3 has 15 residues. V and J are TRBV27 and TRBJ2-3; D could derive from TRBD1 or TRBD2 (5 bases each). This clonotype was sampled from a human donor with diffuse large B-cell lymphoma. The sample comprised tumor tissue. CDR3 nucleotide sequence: TGTGCCAGCAGTTTATCACCGGGACCCACAGATACGCAGTATTTT. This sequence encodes CASSLSPGPTDTQYF.